Presented here are 24 T cell receptor beta chains from one specimen sequenced in a study of shared clonotypes between healthy human individuals. Clones were read by immunoSEQ multiplex PCR, and TCRdb kept only the in-frame ones, dropping some. The repertoire holds some 580,000 clones, with roughly 98% as singletons. CD45RO-negative CD8 cells positively selected for CCR7 made up the naive population, which excluded terminally differentiated effector memory CD45RA+ cells. The specimen was naive CD8+ T cells sorted from blood. These receptors came from a man aged 25-40 years in good health.

V gene TRBV6-6 combines with J gene TRBJ2-7; 8 nucleotides align to TRBD1. The J segment lost 0 bases and the V segment lost 1 base, leaving 5 bases of the junction unmatched. From germline, CDR1 is MNHNY and CDR2 SVGAGI (reference sequence). CDR3 length: 16 amino acids. CDR3 nucleotide sequence: TGTGCCAGCAGTTACTTGGGACAGGAGAGCTCCTACGAGCAGTACTTC. This encodes CASSYLGQESSYEQYF.

With respect to this clone: The same CDR3 is also encoded by other DNA sequences in this sample. The chain carries TRBV4-1 and TRBJ2-1; possible D gene TRBD1, 5 bases. The CDR3 extends over 14 amino acids. The germline V and J ends were trimmed by 0 bases and 4 bases, with 7 bases remaining between them. Germline V gene lookup returns CDR1 MGHRA and CDR2 YSYEKL. The CDR3: CASSQETAYNEQFF. DNA of the CDR3: TGCGCCAGCAGCCAAGAGACAGCATACAATGAGCAGTTCTTC.

This sequence joins TRBV5-1 and TRBJ2-2, with D perhaps matching TRBD2 (7 bases). Trimming stripped 5 bases from V and 4 bases from J, with 21 bases between. The CDR3 has 17 amino acids. Germline V gives CDR1 SGHRS, CDR2 YFSETQ. CDR3 coding DNA: TGCGCCAGCAGATTCCCTTTCGGGGGGCCCGCCACCGGGGAGCTGTTTTTT. Protein product: CASRFPFGGPATGELFF.

J is TRBJ2-5 and V is TRBV4-2; D perhaps matches TRBD2 (6 bases). The CDR3 extends over 15 amino acids. Germline CDR1 reads LGHNA; CDR2 reads YNFKEQ. Trimming removed 4 bases at V and 4 bases at J, with 16 bases between. CDR3 nucleotide sequence: TGTGCCAGCAGCCTCTTAGCGGAGACGGGAGAGACCCAGTACTTC. It yields the protein CASSLLAETGETQYF.

This chain's CDR3 is CASSLWAGGMNTGELFF. CDR3 DNA: TGTGCCAGCAGTTTATGGGCGGGGGGCATGAACACCGGGGAGCTGTTTTTT. The chain employs TRBV27 and TRBJ2-2, with 8 positions matching TRBD2. CDR1 MNHEY and CDR2 SMNVEV come from the germline V gene (reference sequence). This CDR3 contains 17 residues. J was trimmed by 1 base and V by 1 base; bases with no gene match: 5.

The chain uses TRBV7-2 and TRBJ1-2; 7 bases agree with TRBD1. With 5 bases clipped from V and 4 bases from J, the junction kept 10 bases outside the gene matches. This CDR3 comprises 15 residues. Germline-derived CDR1 and CDR2 are SGHTA and FQGNSA. The CDR3 nucleotides are TGTGCCAGCAGCGCCCCCTCCCGGGACAGCTATGGCTACACCTTC. Encoded protein: CASSAPSRDSYGYTF.

The V call is TRBV20-1, the J call TRBJ2-1; no definite D call. The V gene's germline CDR1 is DFQATT and CDR2 SNEGSKA (reference sequence). The CDR3 is 9 amino acids. The DNA for the CDR3 is TGCAGCAACTACAATGAGCAGTTCTTC. The encoded protein is CSNYNEQFF.

The chain links TRBV11-2 to TRBJ2-7; D gene unclear. The length of the CDR3 is 14 residues. CDR1 and CDR2 (germline): SGHAT, FQNNGV. Between the trimmed V and J ends, which lost 1 base and 2 bases, there was a span of 9 bases. CDR3 sequence reads: CASSLVLRPYEQYF. The DNA of the CDR3 is TGTGCCAGCAGCTTAGTCCTCCGCCCCTACGAGCAGTACTTC.

This clone was recorded a few times. J is TRBJ1-1 and V is TRBV11-2; perhaps TRBD1 as D (5 bases). From germline, CDR1 is SGHAT and CDR2 FQNNGV. Trimming took 5 bases from V and 11 from J, leaving 15 bases between them. The CDR3 loop spans 12 amino acids. CDR3 region: CASSHGGGTAFF. In DNA form, the CDR3 reads TGTGCCAGCAGCCATGGCGGGGGAACGGCTTTCTTT.

The chain links TRBV20-1 to TRBJ1-2; no definite D call. Germline V lookup: CDR1 DFQATT, CDR2 SNEGSKA (reference sequence). The CDR3 totals 10 residues. The V and J ends lost 7 bases and 4 bases respectively, with 7 bases between them. Here the CDR3 reads CSGYSYGYTF. Here the CDR3 DNA reads TGCAGTGGGTACAGCTATGGCTACACCTTC.

The chain is built from TRBV7-9 and TRBJ1-1, with 8 bases lining up with TRBD1. This CDR3 has 14 residues. The germline V gene encodes CDR1 SEHNR and CDR2 FQNEAQ (reference sequence). V shed 5 bases, J shed 3 bases, and the junction held 5 bases outside the gene matches. CDR3 in amino acids: CASSPRQGHTEAFF. CDR3 bases: TGTGCCAGCAGCCCGCGACAGGGGCACACTGAAGCTTTCTTT.

The chain joins TRBV6-1 to TRBJ2-3, with 11 nucleotides matching TRBD2. V was pared by 6 bases and J by 6 bases, with 5 bases of the junction left unmatched. In germline, CDR1 is MNHNS, CDR2 SASEGT. The CDR3 has 14 residues. The DNA for the CDR3 is TGTGCCAGCAGCGTAGCGGGAGGGCCTGATACGCAGTATTTT. It yields the protein CASSVAGGPDTQYF.

V usage is TRBV10-3 and J usage is TRBJ2-1; the match to TRBD2 covers 7 bases. The CDR3 consists of 15 residues. CDR1 and CDR2 (germline): ENHRY, SYGVKD. J lost 8 bases, V lost 6 bases, and 13 bases had no gene match. The CDR3 sequence: CAIRPGLNAWDEQFF. The CDR3 DNA follows: TGTGCCATCAGGCCGGGACTAAACGCCTGGGATGAGCAGTTCTTC.

CDR3 DNA: TGTGCCATCAGTGGTGACCTGACTAGCGGGAGTGGAGATACGCAGTATTTT. It is translated as CAISGDLTSGSGDTQYF. V is TRBV10-3 and J is TRBJ2-3, with 12 bases matching TRBD2. The CDR3 spans 17 residues. The ends lost 4 bases at V and 5 bases at J; junction bases unmatched: 10. CDR1 ENHRY and CDR2 SYGVKD come from the germline V gene.

As DNA, the CDR3 is TGTGCCAGCAGCCTAGCGGAGGGTTTCTACGAGCAGTACTTC. Protein sequence: CASSLAEGFYEQYF. The genes are TRBV5-5 and TRBJ2-7; TRBD2 aligns across 7 bases. CDR1 and CDR2 (germline): SGHKS, YYEKEE (reference sequence). V lost 4 bases and J lost 3; bases outside the gene matches: 7. The CDR3 extends over 14 amino acids. Full variable domain (missing parts from reference TRBV5-5 and TRBJ2-7): DAGVTQSPTHLIKTRGQQVTLRCSPISGHKSVSWYQQVLGQGPQFIFQYYEKEERGRGNFPDRFSARQFPNYSSELNVNALLLGDSALYLCASSLAEGFYEQYFGPGTRLTVT.

CDR3 residues: CASRLRRHNSSYEQYF. The CDR3 DNA sequence: TGCGCCAGCAGACTCCGACGGCATAATAGCTCCTACGAGCAGTACTTC. The genes are TRBV5-1 and TRBJ2-7; no definite D call. The V end was cut by 5 bases, the J end by 0 bases, with 18 bases between. This CDR3 spans 16 amino acids. Germline values: CDR1 SGHRS, CDR2 YFSETQ.

This clone has a single count. The CDR3 DNA reads as TGTGCCAGCCCTACGGACGCCTCCTCCTCGGGGGAGCAGTACTTC. This sequence encodes CASPTDASSSGEQYF. The V gene is TRBV2, the J gene TRBJ2-7; tentatively, D is TRBD2 (5 bases). Deletions cut 8 bases from V and 7 bases from J, with 24 bases between. Germline V gene data show CDR1 as SNHLY and CDR2 as FYNNEI. The CDR3 loop spans 15 amino acids.

The chain joins TRBV15 to TRBJ2-1; 10 bases agree with TRBD2. Trimming cost V 3 bases and J 6 bases; bases outside gene matches: 14. Germline V gives CDR1 LNHNV, CDR2 YYDKDF (reference sequence). The CDR3 runs 18 residues. In DNA form, the CDR3 reads TGTGCCACCAGCAGGGAGACTAGCGGGTATGTGGGGAGCAATGAGCAGTTCTTC. Protein sequence: CATSRETSGYVGSNEQFF.

V gene TRBV7-2 combines with J gene TRBJ2-1, with D perhaps TRBD1 (6 bases). The CDR3 runs to 16 residues. In germline, CDR1 is SGHTA, CDR2 FQGNSA. Deletions cut 4 bases from V and 4 bases from J, with 17 bases between. The CDR3 region is CASSSGVGVWYNEQFF. The CDR3 DNA sequence: TGTGCCAGCAGCTCAGGGGTGGGCGTCTGGTACAATGAGCAGTTCTTC. The whole variable domain, remainder taken from reference TRBV7-2 and TRBJ2-1, is GAGVSQSPSNKVTEKGKDVELRCDPISGHTALYWYRQSLGQGLEFLIYFQGNSAPDKSGLPSDRFSAERTGGSVSTLTIQRTQQEDSAVYLCASSSGVGVWYNEQFFGPGTRLTVL.

V usage is TRBV5-4 and J usage is TRBJ2-1; TRBD2 agrees at 13 bases. Looked up from germline, CDR1 is SGHNT and CDR2 is YYREEE (reference sequence). The CDR3 runs to 17 residues. V lost 6 bases, J lost 1 base, and 7 bases stayed unmatched. The CDR3 loop is CASNGLAGEGSYNEQFF. CDR3 in DNA: TGTGCCAGCAATGGACTAGCGGGAGAGGGGTCCTACAATGAGCAGTTCTTC.

Remarks on this clone: Other DNA sequences in this sample translate to the same CDR3. This chain connects TRBV10-2 to TRBJ1-5; D not resolved. Trimming removed 0 bases from V and 0 bases from J, with 9 bases in between. This CDR3 is built from 16 residues. Germline CDR1 WSHSY, CDR2 SAAADI. CDR3 in DNA: TGCGCCAGCAGTGAGTCCCCCGGGAATAGCAATCAGCCCCAGCATTTT. Its protein is CASSESPGNSNQPQHF.

This sequence joins TRBV27 and TRBJ2-7; possibly TRBD1 for D (5 bases). Germline CDR1 is MNHEY and CDR2 is SMNVEV (reference sequence). The CDR3 has 15 amino acids. Between the trimmed V and J ends, which lost 5 bases and 0 bases, there was a span of 14 bases. CDR3 sequence reads: CASSPGYRSSYEQYF. As DNA, the CDR3 is TGTGCCAGCAGTCCAGGGTATAGGTCCTCCTACGAGCAGTACTTC.

V and J are TRBV7-6 and TRBJ2-1, with 7 positions matching TRBD2. The CDR3 is 16 amino acids. The germline gives CDR1 SGHVS, CDR2 FNYEAQ. After removal of 2 bases from V and 0 bases from J, the junction contained 4 bases not matched to a gene. The CDR3 bases are TGTGCCAGCAGCTTATCGGCGGGAGACTCCTACAATGAGCAGTTCTTC. As protein: CASSLSAGDSYNEQFF.

V and J are TRBV5-1 and TRBJ2-2; no clear D. V was clipped by 0 bases and J by 0 bases, with 6 bases between them. Germline CDR1 is SGHRS and CDR2 is YFSETQ. This CDR3 comprises 15 residues. CDR3 DNA sequence: TGCGCCAGCAGCTTGGGAGTAACGAACACCGGGGAGCTGTTTTTT. Translated, it gives CASSLGVTNTGELFF.